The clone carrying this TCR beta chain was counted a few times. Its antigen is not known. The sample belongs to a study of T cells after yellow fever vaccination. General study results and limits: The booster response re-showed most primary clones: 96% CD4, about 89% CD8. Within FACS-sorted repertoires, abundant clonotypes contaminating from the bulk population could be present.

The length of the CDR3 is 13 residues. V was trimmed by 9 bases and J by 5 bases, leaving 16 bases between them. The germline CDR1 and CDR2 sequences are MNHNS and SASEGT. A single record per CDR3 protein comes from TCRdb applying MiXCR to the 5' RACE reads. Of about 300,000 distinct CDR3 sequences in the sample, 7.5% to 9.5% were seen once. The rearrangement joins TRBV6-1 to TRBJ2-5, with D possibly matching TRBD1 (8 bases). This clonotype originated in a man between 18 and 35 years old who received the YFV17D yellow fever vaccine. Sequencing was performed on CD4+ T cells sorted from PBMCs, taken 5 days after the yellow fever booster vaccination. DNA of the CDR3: TGTGCCAGTGGAATACAGGGGGGGGAGACCCAGTACTTC. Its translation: CASGIQGGETQYF.